These 11 T cell receptor beta chains originate from one sample sequenced in a study of T cell changes during pregnancy in multiple sclerosis. Profiling relied on immunoSEQ multiplex PCR, and the TCRdb table lists in-frame clones only, not all of them. Of about 73,000 clones listed, around 94% were seen once; the top ten hold roughly 3%. This sample comprised peripheral blood, obtained in the third trimester of pregnancy. All receptors come from a female donor in good health, enrolled as a control in a pregnancy study.

The genes are TRBV9 and TRBJ1-1; 7 nucleotides match TRBD1. CDR3 length: 13 amino acids. The V segment lost 1 base and the J segment 4 bases; nucleotides outside the gene matches: 1. CDR1 and CDR2 (germline): SGDLS, YYNGEE. In DNA form, the CDR3 reads TGTGCCAGCAGCGTATCAGGGGGCACTGAAGCTTTCTTT. Protein product: CASSVSGGTEAFF.

The chain recombines TRBV4-3 with TRBJ2-1; TRBD2 is a possible D gene (6 bases). CDR1 and CDR2 from the germline V gene are LGHNA and YSLEER. Trimming cost V 4 bases and J 3 bases, with 16 bases left between them. This CDR3 spans 16 amino acids. DNA of the CDR3: TGCGCCAGCAGCCCCGCGGAACTGGAGGGCTACAATGAGCAGTTCTTC. This gives the protein CASSPAELEGYNEQFF.

The V gene is TRBV7-8, the J gene TRBJ1-1; TRBD1 might be the D (6 bases). This CDR3 region has 14 residues. The ends were cut back, 5 bases at V and 5 bases at J, with 15 bases in the middle. Germline values: CDR1 SGHVS, CDR2 FQNEAQ. CDR3: CASSQRGGWTEAFF. The DNA for the CDR3 is TGTGCCAGCAGCCAACGGGGGGGCTGGACTGAAGCTTTCTTT.

The chain is built from TRBV29-1 and TRBJ2-2; D gene unclear. Trimming removed 4 bases at V and 6 bases at J, with 6 bases between. The germline V gene encodes CDR1 SQVTM and CDR2 ANQGSEA. The CDR3 covers 11 residues. CDR3 sequence reads: CSVGRSGELFF. The CDR3 region has the DNA TGCAGCGTTGGTCGGTCCGGGGAGCTGTTTTTT.

This clone was recorded only once. This chain links TRBV28 with TRBJ2-7, with 10 positions matching TRBD2. Trimming cost V 8 bases and J 5 bases; bases outside gene matches: 9. The CDR3 covers 14 residues. Per germline, CDR1 MDHEN and CDR2 SYDVKM. CDR3 amino acids: CASWERGGGHEQYF. The DNA for the CDR3 is TGTGCCAGCTGGGAGCGGGGGGGCGGACACGAGCAGTACTTC.

The chain uses TRBV19 and TRBJ2-1; D might be TRBD2 (5 bases). The germline CDR1 and CDR2 sequences are LNHDA and SQIVND (reference sequence). The CDR3 length is 14 residues. V lost 7 bases and J lost 2, with 12 bases in between. The CDR3 reads CASTDLGTYNEQFF. In DNA form, the CDR3 reads TGTGCCAGTACCGACCTCGGGACCTACAATGAGCAGTTCTTC.

The sample holds one count of this clone. The chain is built from TRBV7-9 and TRBJ1-2; unclear D gene. Trimming cost V 0 bases and J 3 bases, with 8 bases left between them. This CDR3 comprises 14 residues. Germline V gene sequence: CDR1 SEHNR, CDR2 FQNEAQ (reference sequence). The CDR3 protein is CASSLASTHYGYTF. The DNA of the CDR3 is TGTGCCAGCAGCTTAGCTAGCACTCACTATGGCTACACCTTC.

The DNA for the CDR3 is TGTGCCAGCAGCCCCGGGGGGCGTGTTGAGCAGTTCTTC. It yields the protein CASSPGGRVEQFF. The genes are TRBV7-9 and TRBJ2-1, with D possibly TRBD2 on 7 matching bases. This CDR3 spans 13 amino acids. Deletions cut 5 bases from V and 9 bases from J, with 14 bases between. The germline CDR1 and CDR2 sequences are SEHNR and FQNEAQ (reference sequence).

The CDR3 protein is CASSDRQNTEAFF. In DNA form, the CDR3 reads TGTGCCAGCAGTGACCGACAGAACACTGAAGCTTTCTTT. The gene calls are TRBV6-6 and TRBJ1-1; unclear D gene. Germline CDR1 is MNHNY and CDR2 is SVGAGI (reference sequence). The CDR3 consists of 13 residues. The V gene lost 5 bases and the J gene lost 1 base, with 8 bases spanning the gap.

The chain recombines TRBV4-1 with TRBJ1-4; 7 bases align to TRBD1. This CDR3 is 16 amino acids long. With V trimmed by 0 bases and J by 2 bases, 3 bases remained unmatched. Germline-derived CDR1 and CDR2 are MGHRA and YSYEKL. The CDR3 coding sequence is TGCGCCAGCAGCCAAGAGGAGGGGGCGACTAATGAAAAACTGTTTTTT. The encoded protein is CASSQEEGATNEKLFF.

The count of this clone is one. The chain employs TRBV19 and TRBJ2-7; 16 bases are a match to TRBD2. CDR3 size: 17 residues. CDR1 is LNHDA and CDR2 is SQIVND in the germline V gene (reference sequence). V dropped 5 bases and J dropped 4; count of bases not matched to a gene: 8. The CDR3 is CASSQPGLAGGPYEQYF. In DNA, the CDR3 is TGTGCCAGTAGTCAGCCGGGACTAGCGGGAGGGCCATACGAGCAGTACTTC.